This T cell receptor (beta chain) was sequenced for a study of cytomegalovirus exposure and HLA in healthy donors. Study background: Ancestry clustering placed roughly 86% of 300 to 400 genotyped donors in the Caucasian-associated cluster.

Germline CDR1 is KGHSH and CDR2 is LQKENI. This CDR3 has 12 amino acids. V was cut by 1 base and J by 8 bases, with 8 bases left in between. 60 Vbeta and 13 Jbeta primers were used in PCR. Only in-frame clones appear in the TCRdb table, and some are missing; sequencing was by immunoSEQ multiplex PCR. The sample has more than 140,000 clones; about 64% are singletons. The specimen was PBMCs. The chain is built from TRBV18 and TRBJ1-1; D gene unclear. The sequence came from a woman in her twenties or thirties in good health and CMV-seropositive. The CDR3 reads CASSPLFQEAFF. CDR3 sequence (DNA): TGTGCCAGCTCACCACTTTTTCAGGAAGCTTTCTTT.